This passage covers 2 T cell receptor beta chains from one sample sequenced in a study of early T cells in non-severe SARS-CoV-2 infection. TCRdb fed the 5' RACE reads into MiXCR, producing one record per CDR3 protein. The sample contains 35,000 to 45,000 distinct CDR3 sequences, less than 7% of which appear only once. The input for sequencing was whole blood, taken at baseline. The source of these receptors is an adult who was a healthcare worker with PCR-confirmed SARS-CoV-2 infection or an uninfected control (not recorded which).

This clonotype was observed many times. V is TRBV6-6 and J is TRBJ2-5; the match to TRBD2 covers 9 bases. With 6 bases clipped from V and 4 bases from J, the junction kept 9 bases outside the gene matches. Germline assignment: CDR1 MNHNY and CDR2 SVGAGI (reference sequence). The CDR3 is 15 residues long. CDR3 amino acids: CASSSPWREGETQYF. The CDR3 bases are TGTGCCAGCAGCTCCCCTTGGCGGGAGGGAGAGACCCAGTACTTC.

This clonotype was seen at least ten times. The rearrangement links TRBV18 to TRBJ2-7, with 9 bases fitting TRBD1. This CDR3 comprises 14 residues. The J segment lost 2 bases and the V segment lost 6 bases, leaving 5 bases of the junction unmatched. The V gene's germline CDR1 is KGHSH and CDR2 LQKENI. DNA for the CDR3: TGTGCCAGCTCTCCGGACAGGGGCACCTACGAGCAGTACTTC. Amino acid sequence: CASSPDRGTYEQYF.